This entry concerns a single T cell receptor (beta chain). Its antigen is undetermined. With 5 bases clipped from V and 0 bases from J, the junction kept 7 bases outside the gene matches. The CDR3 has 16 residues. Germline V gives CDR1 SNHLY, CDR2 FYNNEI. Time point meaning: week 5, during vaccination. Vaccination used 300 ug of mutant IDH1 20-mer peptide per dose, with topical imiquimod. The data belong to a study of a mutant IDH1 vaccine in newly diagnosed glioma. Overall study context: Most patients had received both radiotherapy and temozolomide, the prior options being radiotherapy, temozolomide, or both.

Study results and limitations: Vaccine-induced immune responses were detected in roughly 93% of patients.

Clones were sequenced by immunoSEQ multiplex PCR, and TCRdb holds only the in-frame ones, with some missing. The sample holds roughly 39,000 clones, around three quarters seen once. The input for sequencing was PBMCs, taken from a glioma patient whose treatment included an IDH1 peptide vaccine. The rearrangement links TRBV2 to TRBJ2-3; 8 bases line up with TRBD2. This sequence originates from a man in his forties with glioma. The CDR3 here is CASSRTGLGSTDTQYF. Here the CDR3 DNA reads TGTGCCAGCAGTCGAACGGGACTAGGAAGCACAGATACGCAGTATTTT.